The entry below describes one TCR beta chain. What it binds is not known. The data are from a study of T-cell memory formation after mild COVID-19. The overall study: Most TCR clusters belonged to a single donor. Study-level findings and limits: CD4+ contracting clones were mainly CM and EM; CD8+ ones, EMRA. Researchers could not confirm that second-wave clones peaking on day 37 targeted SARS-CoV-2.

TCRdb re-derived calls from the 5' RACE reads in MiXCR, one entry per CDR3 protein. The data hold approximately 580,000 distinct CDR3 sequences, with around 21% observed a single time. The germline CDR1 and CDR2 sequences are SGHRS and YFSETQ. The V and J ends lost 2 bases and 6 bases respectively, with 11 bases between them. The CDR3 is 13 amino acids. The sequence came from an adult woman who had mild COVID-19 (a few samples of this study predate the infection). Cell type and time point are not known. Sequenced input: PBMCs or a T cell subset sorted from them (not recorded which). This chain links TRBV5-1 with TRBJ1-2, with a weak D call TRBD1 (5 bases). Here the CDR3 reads CASSLRRDDGYTF. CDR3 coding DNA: TGCGCCAGCAGCTTACGCAGGGACGATGGCTACACCTTC.